The source of this T cell receptor beta chain is a study of neoadjuvant anti-PD-1 for oral cavity cancer. For the study at large: Patients without progression got a fourth dose around day 43. Findings of the study overall: Expansion of preexisting intratumoral clones was suggested to aid response.

As for this clone: Its antigen is not identified.

TCRdb keeps only in-frame clones here, not all; method: immunoSEQ multiplex PCR. The sample has several thousand clones, approximately 60% seen once. These newly diagnosed stage II-IVA oral cavity squamous cell carcinoma patients had no prior systemic or radiation treatment. The J segment lost 5 bases and the V segment lost 3 bases, leaving 22 bases of the junction unmatched. The CDR3 is made up of 20 amino acids. Germline CDR1 and CDR2: KGHSH and LQKENI. The chain carries TRBV18 and TRBJ2-5; 9 nucleotides line up with TRBD2. The source was tumor tissue, collected before nivolumab (anti-PD-1) treatment. The origin of this receptor is a person aged 40 to 85 with oral cavity squamous cell carcinoma. This chain's CDR3 is CASSPRTTGAGSGGGETQYF. DNA of the CDR3: TGTGCCAGCTCACCCCGGACAACGGGAGCTGGTAGCGGGGGAGGCGAGACCCAGTACTTC.